This T cell receptor beta chain is drawn from a study of T cell changes during pregnancy in multiple sclerosis. Measured with immunoSEQ multiplex PCR; TCRdb has only the in-frame clones, and not every one. The sample lists roughly 89,000 clones; about 93% were seen once. The sequence derives from a female donor with multiple sclerosis, enrolled in a pregnancy study. The sample was peripheral blood, taken in the first trimester of pregnancy.

The CDR3 region is CASSVSGGWADTQYF. The CDR3 region has the DNA TGTGCCAGCAGTGTTAGCGGGGGGTGGGCAGATACGCAGTATTTT. The V call is TRBV2, the J call TRBJ2-3; 10 bases agree with TRBD2. CDR3 length: 15 residues. The V gene end was trimmed by 4 bases and the J gene end by 4 bases; junction bases not matched to a gene: 5. Germline CDR1 is SNHLY and CDR2 is FYNNEI.